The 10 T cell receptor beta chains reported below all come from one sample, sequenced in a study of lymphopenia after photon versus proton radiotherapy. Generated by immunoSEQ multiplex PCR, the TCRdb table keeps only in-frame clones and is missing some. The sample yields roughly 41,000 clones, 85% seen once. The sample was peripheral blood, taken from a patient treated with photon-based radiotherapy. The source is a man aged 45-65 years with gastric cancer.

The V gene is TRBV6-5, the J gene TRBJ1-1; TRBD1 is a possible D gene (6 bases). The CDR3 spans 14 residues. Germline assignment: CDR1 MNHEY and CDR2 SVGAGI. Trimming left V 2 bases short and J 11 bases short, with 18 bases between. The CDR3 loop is CASSYTGKGAEAFF. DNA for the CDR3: TGTGCCAGCAGTTACACAGGGAAAGGAGCCGAGGCTTTCTTT.

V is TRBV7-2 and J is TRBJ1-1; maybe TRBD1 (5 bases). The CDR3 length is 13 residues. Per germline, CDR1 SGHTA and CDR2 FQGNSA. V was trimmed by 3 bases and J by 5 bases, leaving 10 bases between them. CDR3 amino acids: CASSFDGGTEAFF. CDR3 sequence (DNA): TGTGCCAGCAGCTTTGATGGGGGAACTGAAGCTTTCTTT.

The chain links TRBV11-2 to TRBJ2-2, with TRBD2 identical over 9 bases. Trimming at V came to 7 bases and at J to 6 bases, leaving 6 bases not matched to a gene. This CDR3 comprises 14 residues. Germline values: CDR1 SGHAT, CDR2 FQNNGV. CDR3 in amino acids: CASTTLAGAGELFF. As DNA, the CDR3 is TGTGCCAGCACCACCTTAGCGGGAGCCGGGGAGCTGTTTTTT.

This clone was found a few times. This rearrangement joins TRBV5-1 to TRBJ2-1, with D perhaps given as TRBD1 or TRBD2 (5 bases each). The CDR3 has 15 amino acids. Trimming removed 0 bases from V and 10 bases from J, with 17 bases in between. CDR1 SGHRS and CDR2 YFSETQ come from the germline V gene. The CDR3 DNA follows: TGCGCCAGCAGCTTGGTCCAGGGTGAGGGGAAGGAGCAGTTCTTC. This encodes CASSLVQGEGKEQFF.

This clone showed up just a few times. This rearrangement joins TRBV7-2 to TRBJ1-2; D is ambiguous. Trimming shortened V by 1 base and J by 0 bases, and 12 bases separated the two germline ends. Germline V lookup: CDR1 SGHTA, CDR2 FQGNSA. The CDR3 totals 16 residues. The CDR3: CASSLEGSLANYGYTF. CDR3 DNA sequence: TGTGCCAGCAGCTTAGAAGGAAGCCTAGCTAACTATGGCTACACCTTC. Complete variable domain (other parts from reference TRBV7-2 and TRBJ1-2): GAGVSQSPSNKVTEKGKDVELRCDPISGHTALYWYRQSLGQGLEFLIYFQGNSAPDKSGLPSDRFSAERTGGSVSTLTIQRTQQEDSAVYLCASSLEGSLANYGYTFGSGTRLTVV.

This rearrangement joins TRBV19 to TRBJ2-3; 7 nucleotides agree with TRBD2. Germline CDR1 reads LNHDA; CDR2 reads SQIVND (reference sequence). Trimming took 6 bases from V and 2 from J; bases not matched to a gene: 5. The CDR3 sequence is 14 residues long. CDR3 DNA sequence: TGTGCCAGTAGCGGGAGGATCCCCACAGATACGCAGTATTTT. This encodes CASSGRIPTDTQYF.

The CDR3 reads CASSLRGDYGYTF. The CDR3 region has the DNA TGTGCCAGCAGCTTGAGGGGGGACTATGGCTACACCTTC. The chain joins TRBV5-5 to TRBJ1-2, with D possibly TRBD1 on 6 matching bases. The CDR3 extends over 13 amino acids. Germline V gives CDR1 SGHKS, CDR2 YYEKEE (reference sequence). The V end was cut by 1 base, the J end by 3 bases, with 7 bases between.

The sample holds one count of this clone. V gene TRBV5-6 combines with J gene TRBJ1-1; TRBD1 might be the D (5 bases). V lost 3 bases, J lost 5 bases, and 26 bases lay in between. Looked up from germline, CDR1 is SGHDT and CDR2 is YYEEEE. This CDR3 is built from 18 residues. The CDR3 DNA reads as TGTGCCAGCAGCTCGGTGATACCAAAGGGCCTCCGGGGGACTGAAGCTTTCTTT. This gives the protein CASSSVIPKGLRGTEAFF.

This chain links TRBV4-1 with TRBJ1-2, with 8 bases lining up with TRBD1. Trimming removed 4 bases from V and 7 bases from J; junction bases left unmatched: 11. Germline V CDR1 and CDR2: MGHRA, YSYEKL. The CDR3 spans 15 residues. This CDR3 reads CASSLGTGLTFGYTF. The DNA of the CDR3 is TGCGCCAGCAGCCTCGGGACAGGCCTTACGTTTGGCTACACCTTC.

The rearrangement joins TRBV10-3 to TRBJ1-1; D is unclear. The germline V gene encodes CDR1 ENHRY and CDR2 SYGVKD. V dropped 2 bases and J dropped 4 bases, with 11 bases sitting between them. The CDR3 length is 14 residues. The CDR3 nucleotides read TGTGCCATCAGTGAGGTCCGGGGTGGCACTGAAGCTTTCTTT. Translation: CAISEVRGGTEAFF.